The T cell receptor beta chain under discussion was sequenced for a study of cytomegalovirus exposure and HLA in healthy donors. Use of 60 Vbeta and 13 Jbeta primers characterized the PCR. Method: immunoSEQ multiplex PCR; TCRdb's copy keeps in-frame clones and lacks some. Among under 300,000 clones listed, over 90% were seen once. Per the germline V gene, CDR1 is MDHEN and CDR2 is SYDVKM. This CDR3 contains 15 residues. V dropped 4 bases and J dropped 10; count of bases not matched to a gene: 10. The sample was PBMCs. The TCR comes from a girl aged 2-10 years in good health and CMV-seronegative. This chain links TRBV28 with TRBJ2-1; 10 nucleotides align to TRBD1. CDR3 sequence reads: CASSSTGGAWDEQFF. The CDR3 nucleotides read TGTGCCAGCAGTTCGACAGGGGGCGCTTGGGACGAGCAGTTCTTC.